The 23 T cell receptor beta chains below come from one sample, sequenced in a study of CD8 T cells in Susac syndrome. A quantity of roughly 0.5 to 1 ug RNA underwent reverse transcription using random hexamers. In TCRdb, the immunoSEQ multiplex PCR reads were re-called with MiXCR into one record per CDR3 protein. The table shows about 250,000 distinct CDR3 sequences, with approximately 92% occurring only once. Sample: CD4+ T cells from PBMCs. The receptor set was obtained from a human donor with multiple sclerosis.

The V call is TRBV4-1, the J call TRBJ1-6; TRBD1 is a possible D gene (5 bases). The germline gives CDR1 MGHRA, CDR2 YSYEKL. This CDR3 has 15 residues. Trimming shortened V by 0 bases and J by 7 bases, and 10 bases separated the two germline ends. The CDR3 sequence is CASSQEQVRNSPLHF. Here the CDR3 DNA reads TGCGCCAGCAGCCAAGAACAGGTTAGGAATTCACCCCTCCACTTT.

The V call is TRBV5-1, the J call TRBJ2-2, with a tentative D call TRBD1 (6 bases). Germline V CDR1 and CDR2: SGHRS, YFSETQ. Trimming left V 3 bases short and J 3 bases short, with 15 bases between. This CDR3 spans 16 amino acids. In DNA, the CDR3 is TGCGCCAGCAGCTCACTGACAGGCTACTACACCGGGGAGCTGTTTTTT. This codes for CASSSLTGYYTGELFF.

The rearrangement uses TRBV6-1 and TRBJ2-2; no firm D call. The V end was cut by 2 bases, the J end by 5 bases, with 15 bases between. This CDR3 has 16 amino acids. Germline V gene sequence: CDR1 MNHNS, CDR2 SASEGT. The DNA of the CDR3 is TGTGCCAGCAGTGAACCCCAGTTCTTAGAGACCGGGGAGCTGTTTTTT. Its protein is CASSEPQFLETGELFF.

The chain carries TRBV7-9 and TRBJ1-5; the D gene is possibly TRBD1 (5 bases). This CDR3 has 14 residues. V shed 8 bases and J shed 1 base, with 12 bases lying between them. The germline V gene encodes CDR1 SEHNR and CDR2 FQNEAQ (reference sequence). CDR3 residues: CASSPGASNQPQHF. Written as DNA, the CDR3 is TGTGCCAGCTCCCCCGGGGCCAGCAATCAGCCCCAGCATTTT. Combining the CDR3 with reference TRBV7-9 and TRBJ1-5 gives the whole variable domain DTGVSQNPRHKITKRGQNVTFRCDPISEHNRLYWYRQTLGQGPEFLTYFQNEAQLEKSRLLSDRFSAERPKGSFSTLEIQRTEQGDSAMYLCASSPGASNQPQHFGDGTRLSIL.

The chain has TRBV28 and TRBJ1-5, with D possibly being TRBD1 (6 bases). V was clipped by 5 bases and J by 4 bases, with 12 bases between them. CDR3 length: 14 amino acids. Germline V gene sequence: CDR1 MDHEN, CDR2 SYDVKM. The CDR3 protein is CASSQQGLNQPQHF. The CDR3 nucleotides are TGTGCCAGCAGTCAACAGGGACTTAATCAGCCCCAGCATTTT.

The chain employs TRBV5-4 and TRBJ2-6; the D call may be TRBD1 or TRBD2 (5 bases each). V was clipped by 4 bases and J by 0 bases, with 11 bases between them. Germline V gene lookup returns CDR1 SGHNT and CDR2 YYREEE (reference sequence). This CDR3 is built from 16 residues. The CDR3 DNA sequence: TGTGCCAGCAGCCCGGGGCTACCCTCTGGGGCCAACGTCCTGACTTTC. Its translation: CASSPGLPSGANVLTF. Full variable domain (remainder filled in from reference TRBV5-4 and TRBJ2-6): ETGVTQSPTHLIKTRGQQVTLRCSSQSGHNTVSWYQQALGQGPQFIFQYYREEENGRGNFPPRFSGLQFPNYSSELNVNALELDDSALYLCASSPGLPSGANVLTFGAGSRLTVL.

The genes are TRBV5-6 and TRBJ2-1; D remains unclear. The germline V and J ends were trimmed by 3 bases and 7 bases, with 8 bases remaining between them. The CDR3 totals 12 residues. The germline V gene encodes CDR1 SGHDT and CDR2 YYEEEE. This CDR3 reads CASSSPWNEQFF. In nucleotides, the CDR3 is TGTGCCAGCAGCTCCCCGTGGAATGAGCAGTTCTTC.

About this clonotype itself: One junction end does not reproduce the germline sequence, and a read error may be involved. CDR3: CASSLSQSMNTEASF. The CDR3 DNA reads TGTGCCAGCAGTTTGAGTCAGAGCATGAACACTGAAGCTTCCTTT. This chain connects TRBV27 to TRBJ1-1, with D unresolved. Germline V gene sequence: CDR1 MNHEY, CDR2 SMNVEV (reference sequence). The length of the CDR3 is 15 residues.

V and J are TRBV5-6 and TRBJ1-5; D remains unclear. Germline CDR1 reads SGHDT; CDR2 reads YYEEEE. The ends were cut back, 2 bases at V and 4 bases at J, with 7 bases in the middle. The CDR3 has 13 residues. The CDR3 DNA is TGTGCCAGCAGCTTTAAAGGTAATCAGCCCCAGCATTTT. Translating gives CASSFKGNQPQHF.

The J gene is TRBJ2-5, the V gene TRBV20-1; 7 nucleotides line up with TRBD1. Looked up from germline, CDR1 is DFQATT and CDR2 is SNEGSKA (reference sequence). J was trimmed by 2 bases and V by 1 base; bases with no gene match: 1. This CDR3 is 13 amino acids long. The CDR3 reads CSARGDRQETQYF. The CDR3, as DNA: TGCAGTGCTAGAGGGGACAGACAAGAGACCCAGTACTTC.

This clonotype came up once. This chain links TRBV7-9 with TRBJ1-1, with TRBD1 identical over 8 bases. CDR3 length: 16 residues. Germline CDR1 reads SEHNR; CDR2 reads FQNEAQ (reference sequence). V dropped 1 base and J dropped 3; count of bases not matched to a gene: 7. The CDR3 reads CASSLEGQGADTEAFF. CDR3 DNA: TGTGCCAGCAGCTTAGAGGGTCAGGGGGCGGACACTGAAGCTTTCTTT.

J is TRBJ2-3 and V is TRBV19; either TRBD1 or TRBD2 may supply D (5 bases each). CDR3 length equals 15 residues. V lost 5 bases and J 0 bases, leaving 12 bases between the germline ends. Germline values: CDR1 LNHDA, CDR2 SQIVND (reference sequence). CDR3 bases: TGTGCCAGTAGTCCGGGACCAGCGAGCACAGATACGCAGTATTTT. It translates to CASSPGPASTDTQYF.

This chain's CDR3 is CATSRSNQPQHF. In nucleotides, the CDR3 is TGTGCCACCTCTCGTAGCAATCAGCCCCAGCATTTT. The gene calls are TRBV15 and TRBJ1-5; D is unclear. CDR3 length equals 12 residues. Germline loops: CDR1 LNHNV, CDR2 YYDKDF (reference sequence). Trimming cost V 8 bases and J 0 bases, with 5 bases left between them.

CDR3 protein: CASSPGWASGGDTDTQYF. CDR3 coding DNA: TGTGCCAGCAGCCCCGGATGGGCTAGCGGGGGTGACACAGATACGCAGTATTTT. The V and J genes are TRBV3-1 and TRBJ2-3; 10 bases are shared with TRBD2. This CDR3 is built from 18 residues. The germline CDR1 and CDR2 sequences are LGHDT and YNNKEL (reference sequence). The ends lost 4 bases at V and 2 bases at J; junction bases unmatched: 12.

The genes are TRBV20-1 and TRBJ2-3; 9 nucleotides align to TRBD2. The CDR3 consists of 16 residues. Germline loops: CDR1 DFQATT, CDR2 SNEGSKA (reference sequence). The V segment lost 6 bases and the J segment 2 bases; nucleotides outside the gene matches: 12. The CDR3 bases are TGCAGTGCCCCTCCCCTAGCGGGGTCTCACACAGATACGCAGTATTTT. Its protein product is CSAPPLAGSHTDTQYF.

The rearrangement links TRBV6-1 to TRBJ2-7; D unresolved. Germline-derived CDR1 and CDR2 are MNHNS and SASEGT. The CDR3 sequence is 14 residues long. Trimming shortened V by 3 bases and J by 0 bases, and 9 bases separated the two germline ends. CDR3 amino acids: CASSEFIGSYEQYF. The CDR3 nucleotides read TGTGCCAGCAGTGAGTTTATTGGCTCCTACGAGCAGTACTTC.

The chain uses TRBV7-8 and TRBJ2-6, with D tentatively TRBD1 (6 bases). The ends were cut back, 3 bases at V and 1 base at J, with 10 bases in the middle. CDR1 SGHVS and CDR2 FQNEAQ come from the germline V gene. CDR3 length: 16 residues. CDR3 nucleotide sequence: TGTGCCAGCAGCTTGGGAACAGGGTCTGGGGCCAACGTCCTGACTTTC. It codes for CASSLGTGSGANVLTF.

This CDR3 is CASSPFTGYGYTF. CDR3 sequence (DNA): TGTGCCAGCAGCCCGTTTACAGGCTATGGCTACACCTTC. The V gene is TRBV7-6, the J gene TRBJ1-2, with D possibly being TRBD1 (5 bases). V was clipped by 5 bases and J by 4 bases, with 11 bases between them. The CDR3 contains 13 residues. The germline V gene encodes CDR1 SGHVS and CDR2 FNYEAQ. The variable domain in full, with the rest retrieved from reference TRBV7-6 and TRBJ1-2, is GAGVSQSPRYKVTKRGQDVALRCDPISGHVSLYWYRQALGQGPEFLTYFNYEAQQDKSGLPNDRFSAERPEGSISTLTIQRTEQRDSAMYRCASSPFTGYGYTFGSGTRLTVV.

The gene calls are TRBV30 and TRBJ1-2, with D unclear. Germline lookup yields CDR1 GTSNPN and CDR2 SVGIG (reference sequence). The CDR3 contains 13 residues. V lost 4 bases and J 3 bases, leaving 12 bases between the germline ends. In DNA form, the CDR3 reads TGTGCCTGGACCTCGGGCAGAGACTATGGCTACACCTTC. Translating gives CAWTSGRDYGYTF.

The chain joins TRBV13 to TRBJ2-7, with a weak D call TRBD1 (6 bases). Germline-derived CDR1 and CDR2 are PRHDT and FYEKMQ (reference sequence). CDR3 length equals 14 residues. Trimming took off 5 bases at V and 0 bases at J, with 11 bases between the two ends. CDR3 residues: CASSKYRDSYEQYF. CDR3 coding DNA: TGTGCCAGCAGCAAATACAGGGACTCCTACGAGCAGTACTTC.

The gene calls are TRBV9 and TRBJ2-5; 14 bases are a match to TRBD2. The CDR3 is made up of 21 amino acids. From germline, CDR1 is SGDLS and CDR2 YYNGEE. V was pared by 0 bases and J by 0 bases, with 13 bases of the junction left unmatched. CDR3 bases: TGTGCCAGCAGCGTAGCCCCCCCGGGACTAGCGGGAGCTGGGAACCAAGAGACCCAGTACTTC. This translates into CASSVAPPGLAGAGNQETQYF.

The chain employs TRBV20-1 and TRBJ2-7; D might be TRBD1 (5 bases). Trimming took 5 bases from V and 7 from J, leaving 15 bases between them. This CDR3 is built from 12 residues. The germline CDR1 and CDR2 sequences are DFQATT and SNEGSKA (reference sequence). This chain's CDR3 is CSARTPMGEQYF. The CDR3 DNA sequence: TGCAGTGCTCGGACACCCATGGGGGAGCAGTACTTC.

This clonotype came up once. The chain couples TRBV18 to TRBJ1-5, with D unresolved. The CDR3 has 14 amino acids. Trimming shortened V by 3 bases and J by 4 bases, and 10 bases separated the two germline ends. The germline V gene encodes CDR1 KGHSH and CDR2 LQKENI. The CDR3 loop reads CASSPGFANQPQHF. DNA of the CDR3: TGTGCCAGCTCACCCGGTTTCGCAAATCAGCCCCAGCATTTT. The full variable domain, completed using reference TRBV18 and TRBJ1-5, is NAGVMQNPRHLVRRRGQEARLRCSPMKGHSHVYWYRQLPEEGLKFMVYLQKENIIDESGMPKERFSAEFPKEGPSILRIQQVVRGDSAAYFCASSPGFANQPQHFGDGTRLSIL.